The next 27 T cell receptor beta chains were all read from a single sample in a study of blood T cell repertoires in COVID-19. The assay was immunoSEQ multiplex PCR, and TCRdb's table has in-frame clones only and misses some. The table lists about 89,000 clones, 75% to 90% of them singletons. The sequenced material came from peripheral blood. All receptors come from a man older than 75 with active or convalescent COVID-19.

V is TRBV2 and J is TRBJ1-6; D may be TRBD1 (5 bases). CDR3 length: 13 residues. The V end lost 2 bases, the J end lost 8 bases, and 7 bases lay between the germline ends. The germline gives CDR1 SNHLY, CDR2 FYNNEI. The CDR3 DNA follows: TGTGCCAGCAGTGAAACAGGTTATTCACCCCTCCACTTT. Protein product: CASSETGYSPLHF.

J is TRBJ2-7 and V is TRBV28; 7 bases line up with TRBD1. Germline V CDR1 and CDR2: MDHEN, SYDVKM. There are 13 residues in the CDR3. Trimming cost V 6 bases and J 4 bases; bases outside gene matches: 6. Here the CDR3 DNA reads TGTGCCAGCAGCCTGACAGGGCTTTACGAGCAGTACTTC. This codes for CASSLTGLYEQYF. Full variable domain (outside the CDR3, taken from reference TRBV28 and TRBJ2-7): DVKVTQSSRYLVKRTGEKVFLECVQDMDHENMFWYRQDPGLGLRLIYFSYDVKMKEKGDIPEGYSVSREKKERFSLILESASTNQTSMYLCASSLTGLYEQYFGPGTRLTVT.

The chain links TRBV9 to TRBJ2-3; the match to TRBD2 covers 12 bases. V was pared by 4 bases and J by 4 bases, with 4 bases of the junction left unmatched. The CDR3 is 15 amino acids. Germline CDR1 and CDR2: SGDLS and YYNGEE. Here the CDR3 reads CASSKTSGSADTQYF. The CDR3 DNA is TGTGCCAGCAGCAAGACTAGCGGGAGTGCAGATACGCAGTATTTT.

In DNA form, the CDR3 reads TGTGCCAGCAGACAGACAGGAGCATACTATGGCTACACCTTC. It encodes CASRQTGAYYGYTF. This rearrangement joins TRBV7-9 to TRBJ1-2; tentatively, D is TRBD1 (6 bases). Germline CDR1 is SEHNR and CDR2 is FQNEAQ (reference sequence). This CDR3 region has 14 residues. With 6 bases removed from V and 3 bases from J, the gap between germline ends came to 14 bases.

J is TRBJ2-3 and V is TRBV3-1 (or the pseudogene TRBV3-2); 9 positions match TRBD2. V trimming: 4 bases; J trimming: 11 bases; junction bases outside the gene matches: 19. Looked up from germline, CDR1 is LGHDT and CDR2 is YNNKEL (reference sequence). The CDR3 sequence is 17 residues long. DNA of the CDR3: TGTGCCAGCAGCCCCTCGGGGCTAGCGGGAAGTTCACATAGGCAGTATTTT. This sequence encodes CASSPSGLAGSSHRQYF.

This sequence joins TRBV9 and TRBJ2-5; D perhaps matches TRBD2 (6 bases). With 3 bases removed from V and 2 bases from J, the gap between germline ends came to 17 bases. CDR1 SGDLS and CDR2 YYNGEE come from the germline V gene. This CDR3 has 16 amino acids. This CDR3 is CASSDRIAAGQETQYF. The CDR3, as DNA: TGTGCCAGCAGCGACAGGATAGCGGCGGGGCAAGAGACCCAGTACTTC.

V gene TRBV3-1 (or the pseudogene TRBV3-2) combines with J gene TRBJ1-2; no clear D. The germline V gene encodes CDR1 LGHDT and CDR2 YNNKEL (reference sequence). The CDR3 is made up of 13 amino acids. Trimming left V 1 base short and J 4 bases short, with 7 bases between. In DNA, the CDR3 is TGTGCCAGCAGCCAAGTGAGTCCCTATGGCTACACCTTC. Encoded protein: CASSQVSPYGYTF.

V gene TRBV2 combines with J gene TRBJ1-1, with TRBD1 matching over 8 bases. V dropped 9 bases and J dropped 5; count of bases not matched to a gene: 11. The CDR3 contains 14 residues. Germline V gene data show CDR1 as SNHLY and CDR2 as FYNNEI. CDR3: CASQPDRVVTEAFF. CDR3 sequence (DNA): TGTGCCAGTCAGCCGGACAGGGTTGTTACTGAAGCTTTCTTT.

The J gene is TRBJ2-5, the V gene TRBV19; possible D gene TRBD1, 6 bases. Trimming removed 4 bases at V and 2 bases at J, with 17 bases between. The germline CDR1 and CDR2 sequences are LNHDA and SQIVND (reference sequence). CDR3 length: 16 residues. This chain's CDR3 is CASSTYTGQTQETQYF. The CDR3 DNA reads as TGTGCCAGTAGTACCTACACAGGACAGACTCAAGAGACCCAGTACTTC. The entire variable domain, with the rest obtained from reference TRBV19 and TRBJ2-5, is as follows: DGGITQSPKYLFRKEGQNVTLSCEQNLNHDAMYWYRQDPGQGLRLIYYSQIVNDFQKGDIAEGYSVSREKKESFPLTVTSAQKNPTAFYLCASSTYTGQTQETQYFGPGTRLLVL.

V gene TRBV3-1 (or the pseudogene TRBV3-2) combines with J gene TRBJ2-5; TRBD1 agrees at 9 bases. Germline assignment: CDR1 LGHDT and CDR2 YNNKEL (reference sequence). There are 17 residues in the CDR3. V lost 3 bases to trimming and J lost 5 bases; unmatched junction nucleotides: 13. The CDR3 DNA reads as TGTGCCAGCAGCCACATCCCCGGGACAGGGAGGGACGAGACCCAGTACTTC. Translating it yields CASSHIPGTGRDETQYF.

The chain carries TRBV2 and TRBJ1-1, with 8 bases that match TRBD1. Trimming took 6 bases from V and 3 from J; bases not matched to a gene: 3. Germline CDR1 and CDR2: SNHLY and FYNNEI. This CDR3 is built from 13 residues. DNA for the CDR3: TGTGCCAGCAGCTTGACAGGGGACACTGAAGCTTTCTTT. Its protein is CASSLTGDTEAFF.

The rearrangement links TRBV5-1 to TRBJ2-7; 11 nucleotides align to TRBD2. Germline V gene lookup returns CDR1 SGHRS and CDR2 YFSETQ. The CDR3 is 17 amino acids. V shed 4 bases, J shed 7 bases, and the junction held 16 bases outside the gene matches. DNA for the CDR3: TGCGCCAGCAGCCAGGAAACCATAGCGGGAGGGCCACGAGAGCAGTACTTC. Translating it yields CASSQETIAGGPREQYF.

This chain's CDR3 is CASIGPNEQFF. As DNA, the CDR3 is TGTGCCAGCATTGGGCCTAATGAGCAGTTCTTC. The chain carries TRBV6-6 and TRBJ2-1; D unclear. V was clipped by 7 bases and J by 7 bases, with 8 bases between them. The germline gives CDR1 MNHNY, CDR2 SVGAGI (reference sequence). The CDR3 spans 11 residues.

V gene TRBV7-2 combines with J gene TRBJ2-1; D is ambiguous. The germline V gene has CDR1 SGHTA and CDR2 FQGNSA. Trimming took 0 bases from V and 0 from J, leaving 9 bases between them. This CDR3 is 16 amino acids long. This chain's CDR3 is CASSLALRFSYNEQFF. The CDR3 bases are TGTGCCAGCAGCTTAGCGTTGCGGTTCTCCTACAATGAGCAGTTCTTC.

The chain links TRBV14 to TRBJ2-1, with 8 bases fitting TRBD2. J gave up 0 bases and V 4 bases, and 17 bases lay outside the gene matches. Germline V lookup: CDR1 SGHDN, CDR2 FVKESK. The CDR3 is 20 residues long. The CDR3 loop is CASSRFGSGTSLTSYNEQFF. The CDR3, as DNA: TGTGCCAGCAGCCGTTTCGGGTCAGGGACTAGTCTTACCTCCTACAATGAGCAGTTCTTC.

This rearrangement joins TRBV3-1 (or the pseudogene TRBV3-2) to TRBJ2-7, with 7 bases fitting TRBD2. Germline V gives CDR1 LGHDT, CDR2 YNNKEL (reference sequence). The CDR3 has 16 amino acids. J lost 7 bases, V lost 7 bases, and 19 bases had no gene match. CDR3: CASTPSSGTPRLEQYF. The DNA for the CDR3 is TGTGCCAGCACCCCTTCGAGCGGGACGCCCCGCTTGGAGCAGTACTTC.

The chain links TRBV19 to TRBJ1-1, with D perhaps matching TRBD1 (6 bases). The V and J ends lost 2 bases and 4 bases respectively, with 17 bases between them. This CDR3 contains 16 residues. Germline V lookup: CDR1 LNHDA, CDR2 SQIVND (reference sequence). CDR3 coding DNA: TGTGCCAGTAGTATAAAGGCAGGGGAAGGCAGCACTGAAGCTTTCTTT. Its translation is CASSIKAGEGSTEAFF. Based on the CDR3 plus reference TRBV19 and TRBJ1-1, the full variable domain is DGGITQSPKYLFRKEGQNVTLSCEQNLNHDAMYWYRQDPGQGLRLIYYSQIVNDFQKGDIAEGYSVSREKKESFPLTVTSAQKNPTAFYLCASSIKAGEGSTEAFFGQGTRLTVV.

The J gene is TRBJ1-1, the V gene TRBV5-1, with a weak D call TRBD1 (5 bases). This CDR3 is 15 amino acids long. Per germline, CDR1 SGHRS and CDR2 YFSETQ. V was cut by 0 bases and J by 6 bases, with 15 bases left in between. As DNA, the CDR3 is TGCGCCAGCAGCTTGGTGGGAGGGGAAGCTGCTGAAGCTTTCTTT. Encoded protein: CASSLVGGEAAEAFF.

The gene calls are TRBV7-9 and TRBJ1-1, with D uncertain. Germline loops: CDR1 SEHNR, CDR2 FQNEAQ (reference sequence). CDR3 length equals 15 residues. Trimming removed 1 base from V and 1 base from J, with 10 bases in between. The CDR3 is CASSLEVGRNTEAFF. CDR3 bases: TGTGCCAGCAGCTTAGAGGTGGGGAGGAACACTGAAGCTTTCTTT.

The V call is TRBV25-1, the J call TRBJ2-1, with 9 bases fitting TRBD1. The CDR3 length is 13 residues. V shed 7 bases, J shed 8 bases, and the junction held 6 bases outside the gene matches. Germline-derived CDR1 and CDR2 are MGHDK and SYGVNS. The CDR3, as DNA: TGTGCCAGCAAACAGGGGGCTAGGGATGAGCAGTTCTTC. Its protein product is CASKQGARDEQFF.

The count of this clone is one. This chain connects TRBV19 to TRBJ2-3; 8 bases agree with TRBD1. Germline CDR1 LNHDA, CDR2 SQIVND (reference sequence). With V trimmed by 5 bases and J by 0 bases, 10 bases remained unmatched. This CDR3 has 17 amino acids. The CDR3 sequence: CASSSSGTGRSTDTQYF. The DNA for the CDR3 is TGTGCCAGTAGTTCCTCCGGGACAGGCCGTAGCACAGATACGCAGTATTTT.

The rearrangement joins TRBV6-6 to TRBJ2-7, with 9 positions matching TRBD1. The germline gives CDR1 MNHNY, CDR2 SVGAGI (reference sequence). V lost 6 bases and J lost 5; bases outside the gene matches: 11. The CDR3 runs to 15 residues. The CDR3 loop is CASRGPGTGTNEQYF. The DNA of the CDR3 is TGTGCCAGCAGAGGTCCCGGGACAGGGACCAACGAGCAGTACTTC.

The chain carries TRBV6-5 and TRBJ2-7; D is ambiguous. Germline loops: CDR1 MNHEY, CDR2 SVGAGI. The CDR3 length is 14 residues. Trimming left V 0 bases short and J 3 bases short, with 9 bases between. The CDR3 region has the DNA TGTGCCAGCAGTTACTCGCCAGGCAGCTACGAGCAGTACTTC. It yields the protein CASSYSPGSYEQYF.

V and J are TRBV10-3 and TRBJ2-1, with D possibly being TRBD1 (5 bases). The CDR3 spans 15 residues. Germline V gives CDR1 ENHRY, CDR2 SYGVKD. V dropped 2 bases and J dropped 8 bases, with 16 bases sitting between them. As DNA, the CDR3 is TGTGCCATCAGTGAGAGTCAGGGTGGTCGTGATGAGCAGTTCTTC. This gives the protein CAISESQGGRDEQFF.

This clone showed up just once. This same CDR3 is encoded by further DNA sequences in the sample. The chain combines TRBV5-1 with TRBJ1-3; 9 bases are shared with TRBD1. After removal of 3 bases from V and 0 bases from J, the junction contained 4 bases not matched to a gene. Germline CDR1 reads SGHRS; CDR2 reads YFSETQ. The CDR3 is 16 residues long. The chain's CDR3 is CASSSGTGSSGNTIYF. The CDR3 DNA reads TGCGCCAGCAGCTCAGGGACAGGGAGCTCTGGAAACACCATATATTTT. Full variable domain (rest looked up from reference TRBV5-1 and TRBJ1-3): KAGVTQTPRYLIKTRGQQVTLSCSPISGHRSVSWYQQTPGQGLQFLFEYFSETQRNKGNFPGRFSGRQFSNSRSEMNVSTLELGDSALYLCASSSGTGSSGNTIYFGEGSWLTVV.

V and J are TRBV2 and TRBJ2-2, with 8 bases aligning to TRBD1. With 3 bases clipped from V and 0 bases from J, the junction kept 0 bases outside the gene matches. This CDR3 spans 15 amino acids. Germline CDR1 and CDR2: SNHLY and FYNNEI. Written as DNA, the CDR3 is TGTGCCAGCAGTGAGACAGGGGCGAACACCGGGGAGCTGTTTTTT. Amino acid sequence: CASSETGANTGELFF.

The chain joins TRBV10-3 to TRBJ2-7; 13 bases align to TRBD2. Losses at the gene ends were 2 bases for V and 2 bases for J; bases not matched to a gene: 12. This CDR3 contains 19 residues. Germline-derived CDR1 and CDR2 are ENHRY and SYGVKD. The DNA of the CDR3 is TGTGCCATCAGTGAGACTAGCGGGAGGGCCACCAGCCACCCCTACGAGCAGTACTTC. This translates into CAISETSGRATSHPYEQYF.